The 22 T cell receptor beta chains below come from one sample, sequenced in a study of cytomegalovirus exposure and HLA in healthy donors. Using immunoSEQ multiplex PCR, the repertoire was profiled, and TCRdb retains in-frame clones only, with some absent. The profile shows around 250,000 clones, 90% of them singletons. Sequencing used PBMCs. The origin of the receptors is a woman aged 18-35 years in good health and CMV-seronegative.

The genes are TRBV7-8 and TRBJ1-5; 7 nucleotides match TRBD1. The germline gives CDR1 SGHVS, CDR2 FQNEAQ. V was clipped by 9 bases and J by 3 bases; unmatched bases: 8. CDR3 length equals 14 residues. The CDR3: CASSTGRDNQPQHF. DNA for the CDR3: TGTGCCAGTTCGACAGGGAGAGACAATCAGCCCCAGCATTTT.

The chain has TRBV28 and TRBJ1-1; a possible D gene is TRBD1 (5 bases). This CDR3 is 13 amino acids long. Germline values: CDR1 MDHEN, CDR2 SYDVKM. The germline V and J ends were trimmed by 11 bases and 5 bases, with 18 bases remaining between them. CDR3: CASQAGGRTEAFF. The DNA of the CDR3 is TGTGCCTCCCAGGCGGGGGGGAGGACTGAAGCTTTCTTT. Full variable domain (rest looked up from reference TRBV28 and TRBJ1-1): DVKVTQSSRYLVKRTGEKVFLECVQDMDHENMFWYRQDPGLGLRLIYFSYDVKMKEKGDIPEGYSVSREKKERFSLILESASTNQTSMYLCASQAGGRTEAFFGQGTRLTVV.

This clone was counted once. The chain joins TRBV5-1 to TRBJ1-2, with a weak D call TRBD1 (6 bases). The V gene's germline CDR1 is SGHRS and CDR2 YFSETQ. The CDR3 runs 14 residues. V shed 3 bases and J shed 3 bases, with 12 bases lying between them. This CDR3 is CASSSLNRDYGYTF. The CDR3, as DNA: TGCGCCAGCAGCTCTTTAAACAGGGACTATGGCTACACCTTC.

This clone was detected once. V gene TRBV5-1 combines with J gene TRBJ2-1; 8 nucleotides agree with TRBD2. CDR1 is SGHRS and CDR2 is YFSETQ in the germline V gene. The CDR3 is made up of 16 amino acids. The trim removed 4 bases at V and 12 bases at J, leaving 18 bases unmatched. CDR3 DNA sequence: TGCGCCAGCAGCCTGACCGGGACTAGTACTACATTCGGGCAGTTCTTC. The encoded protein is CASSLTGTSTTFGQFF.

The V call is TRBV7-2, the J call TRBJ1-1; D is unclear. Germline CDR1 SGHTA, CDR2 FQGNSA. This CDR3 is 16 amino acids long. V was clipped by 1 base and J by 1 base, with 13 bases between them. Here the CDR3 DNA reads TGTGCCAGCAGCTTAGACCTCATTGTAGAGAACACTGAAGCTTTCTTT. Amino acid sequence: CASSLDLIVENTEAFF.

This chain uses TRBV6-6 with TRBJ2-3; 7 bases line up with TRBD1. CDR1 and CDR2 from the germline V gene are MNHNY and SVGAGI (reference sequence). The trim removed 8 bases at V and 2 bases at J, leaving 10 bases unmatched. There are 15 residues in the CDR3. CDR3: CASRIGTDYTDTQYF. CDR3 nucleotides: TGTGCCAGCCGCATCGGGACAGATTACACAGATACGCAGTATTTT.

This chain joins TRBV30 and TRBJ1-6, with TRBD1 identical over 8 bases. Germline values: CDR1 GTSNPN, CDR2 SVGIG (reference sequence). The V and J ends lost 2 bases and 8 bases, in that order; junction bases with no gene match: 5. This CDR3 has 14 residues. CDR3 in amino acids: CAWSRTGLHSPLHF. CDR3 sequence (DNA): TGTGCCTGGAGTAGGACAGGGTTGCATTCACCCCTCCACTTT.

V is TRBV7-3 and J is TRBJ2-1, with D possibly TRBD2 on 5 matching bases. Germline CDR1 is SGHTA and CDR2 is FQGTGA. The ends were cut back, 1 base at V and 7 bases at J, with 8 bases in the middle. The CDR3 is made up of 13 amino acids. CDR3 loop: CASSLIAGNEQFF. In DNA, the CDR3 is TGTGCCAGCAGCTTAATTGCGGGTAATGAGCAGTTCTTC.

This rearrangement joins TRBV28 to TRBJ1-5, with a possible D match to TRBD1 (5 bases). With 7 bases removed from V and 6 bases from J, the gap between germline ends came to 22 bases. There are 16 residues in the CDR3. Germline V CDR1 and CDR2: MDHEN, SYDVKM. DNA of the CDR3: TGTGCCAGCATCACTTCGGGGGGGACCTATAGTCAGCCCCAGCATTTT. Its protein product is CASITSGGTYSQPQHF.

V is TRBV2 and J is TRBJ2-2; the match to TRBD2 covers 13 bases. Losses at the gene ends were 6 bases for V and 4 bases for J; bases not matched to a gene: 5. CDR3 size: 16 residues. Germline loops: CDR1 SNHLY, CDR2 FYNNEI. CDR3 region: CASRIGLAGVTGELFF. The CDR3 nucleotides are TGTGCCAGCAGGATAGGACTAGCGGGGGTCACCGGGGAGCTGTTTTTT.

V usage is TRBV9 and J usage is TRBJ2-7; possible D gene TRBD2, 6 bases. The V end was cut by 4 bases, the J end by 5 bases, with 16 bases between. This CDR3 contains 14 residues. Germline values: CDR1 SGDLS, CDR2 YYNGEE. The CDR3 DNA follows: TGTGCCAGCAGCCCCGGAGCGGGTGGGAACGAGCAGTACTTC. Translation gives CASSPGAGGNEQYF. The full variable domain, with the rest looked up from reference TRBV9 and TRBJ2-7, is DSGVTQTPKHLITATGQRVTLRCSPRSGDLSVYWYQQSLDQGLQFLIQYYNGEERAKGNILERFSAQQFPDLHSELNLSSLELGDSALYFCASSPGAGGNEQYFGPGTRLTVT.

The chain carries TRBV4-1 and TRBJ2-7; 8 nucleotides match TRBD2. The CDR3 is 15 residues long. CDR1 is MGHRA, CDR2 YSYEKL, per germline. Germline trimming cut 2 bases from V and 2 bases from J; bases unmatched to any gene: 5. In DNA, the CDR3 is TGCGCCAGCAGCCAACGAGCGGGGGCCCCCTACGAGCAGTACTTC. Amino acid sequence: CASSQRAGAPYEQYF.

V gene TRBV11-3 combines with J gene TRBJ1-6; the D is unclear. Trimming left V 5 bases short and J 9 bases short, with 14 bases between. Germline V gene sequence: CDR1 SGHNT, CDR2 YENEEA. The CDR3 length is 14 residues. The CDR3 loop is CASSRTSHGSPLHF. The CDR3 DNA sequence: TGTGCCAGCAGCCGTACGAGCCATGGTTCACCCCTCCACTTT.

The chain uses TRBV5-1 and TRBJ1-3, with TRBD1 matching over 9 bases. There are 15 residues in the CDR3. With 4 bases clipped from V and 4 bases from J, the junction kept 6 bases outside the gene matches. The germline V gene encodes CDR1 SGHRS and CDR2 YFSETQ. The CDR3 nucleotides are TGCGCCAGCAGCCCACAGGGGGCGCGGGGAAACACCATATATTTT. Its protein is CASSPQGARGNTIYF.

The chain joins TRBV5-4 to TRBJ2-2; maybe TRBD1 (5 bases). Germline V gene data show CDR1 as SGHNT and CDR2 as YYREEE (reference sequence). With 4 bases removed from V and 0 bases from J, the gap between germline ends came to 10 bases. The length of the CDR3 is 15 residues. CDR3 residues: CASSDLTANTGELFF. The CDR3 nucleotides read TGTGCCAGCAGCGACCTGACAGCGAACACCGGGGAGCTGTTTTTT.

The CDR3 DNA follows: TGTGCCCAAAGACAGGGGGTGCCGTTTGGCTACACCTTC. The encoded protein is CAQRQGVPFGYTF. The V call is TRBV30, the J call TRBJ1-2; 9 bases fit TRBD1. The CDR3 runs to 13 residues. Germline lookup yields CDR1 GTSNPN and CDR2 SVGIG (reference sequence). V shed 8 bases and J 7 bases; nucleotides not matched to a gene: 11.

The rearrangement joins TRBV6-1 to TRBJ2-3; D is possibly TRBD1 (6 bases). This CDR3 is 13 amino acids long. The V end was cut by 6 bases, the J end by 1 base, with 8 bases between. Per the germline V gene, CDR1 is MNHNS and CDR2 is SASEGT. Here the CDR3 reads CASRNRGTDTQYF. As DNA, the CDR3 is TGTGCCAGCAGAAACAGGGGCACAGATACGCAGTATTTT.

The gene calls are TRBV6-7 and TRBJ2-2; TRBD2 matches at 7 bases. TRBV6-7 qualifies as an ORF whose function is uncertain. The CDR3 runs 17 residues. V shed 11 bases and J 0 bases; nucleotides not matched to a gene: 15. CDR3 in amino acids: CAGPQQGGSANTGELFF. The CDR3, as DNA: TGTGCCGGGCCCCAGCAGGGAGGGAGCGCGAACACCGGGGAGCTGTTTTTT.

CDR3 sequence: CASSLRLATDNEQFF. CDR3 nucleotides: TGTGCCAGCAGTTTACGGCTGGCTACAGACAATGAGCAGTTCTTC. This rearrangement joins TRBV27 to TRBJ2-1; D ambiguous. CDR1 MNHEY and CDR2 SMNVEV come from the germline V gene (reference sequence). The ends were cut back, 2 bases at V and 5 bases at J, with 13 bases in the middle. The CDR3 runs to 15 residues.

The CDR3 loop is CASSSSTAYSNQPQHF. In DNA form, the CDR3 reads TGTGCCAGTAGTAGTTCCACAGCTTATAGCAATCAGCCCCAGCATTTT. V is TRBV19 and J is TRBJ1-5, with D hard to call. Germline V gives CDR1 LNHDA, CDR2 SQIVND (reference sequence). The CDR3 runs 16 residues. V was cut by 4 bases and J by 0 bases, with 13 bases left in between.

The chain links TRBV30 to TRBJ2-7; TRBD1 aligns across 7 bases. The J segment lost 6 bases and the V segment lost 0 bases, leaving 5 bases of the junction unmatched. Germline assignment: CDR1 GTSNPN and CDR2 SVGIG (reference sequence). CDR3 length equals 13 residues. Written as DNA, the CDR3 is TGTGCCTGGAGTGTACGGACAGGCAGCGAGCAGTACTTC. It codes for CAWSVRTGSEQYF.

Details on this clone: Relative to the germline gene, one junction end is altered; a read error may explain this. This chain links TRBV28 with TRBJ2-3, with a tentative D call TRBD2 (5 bases). This CDR3 is built from 14 residues. Germline loops: CDR1 MDHEN, CDR2 SYDVKM. CDR3 region: CASSLWASRDTQYF. The CDR3 DNA sequence: TGTGCCAGCAGTTTATGGGCTAGCAGAGATACGCAGTATTTT.